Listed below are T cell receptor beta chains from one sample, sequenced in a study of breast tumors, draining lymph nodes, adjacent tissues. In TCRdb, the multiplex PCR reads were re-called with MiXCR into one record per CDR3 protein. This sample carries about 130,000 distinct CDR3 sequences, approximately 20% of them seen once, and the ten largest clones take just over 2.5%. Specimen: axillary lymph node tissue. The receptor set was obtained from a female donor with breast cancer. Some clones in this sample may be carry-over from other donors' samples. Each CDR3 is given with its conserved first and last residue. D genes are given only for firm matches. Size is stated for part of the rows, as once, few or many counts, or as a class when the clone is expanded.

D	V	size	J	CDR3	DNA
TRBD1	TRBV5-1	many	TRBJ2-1	CASSLQGDSSYNEQFF	TGCGCCAGCAGCTTGCAGGGGGATAGCTCCTACAATGAGCAGTTCTTC
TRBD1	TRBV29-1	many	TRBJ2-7	CSVDSAGGSTSYEQYF	TGCAGCGTTGATTCGGCAGGGGGATCGACCTCCTACGAGCAGTACTTC
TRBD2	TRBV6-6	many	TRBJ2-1	CASKELAGIGSYNEQFF	TGTGCCAGCAAGGAACTAGCGGGAATCGGCTCCTACAATGAGCAGTTCTTC
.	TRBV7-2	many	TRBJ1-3	CASSLGGGGNTIYF	TGTGCCAGCAGCTTAGGCGGAGGTGGAAACACCATATATTTT
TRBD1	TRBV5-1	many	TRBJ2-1	CASSLGGQGWEQFF	TGCGCCAGCAGCTTGGGAGGACAGGGATGGGAGCAGTTCTTC
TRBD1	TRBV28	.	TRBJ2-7	CASTPTGTGFSQYF	TGTGCCAGCACTCCCACCGGGACAGGGTTTTCGCAGTACTTC
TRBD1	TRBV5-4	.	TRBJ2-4	CASSEGQGKAKNIQYF	TGTGCCAGCAGCGAGGGACAGGGGAAGGCCAAAAACATTCAGTACTTC
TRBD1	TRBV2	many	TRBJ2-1	CASNRGLGEQFF	TGTGCCAGCAACAGGGGGCTGGGAGAGCAGTTCTTC
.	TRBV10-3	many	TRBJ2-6	CAISPQANVLTF	TGTGCCATCTCCCCCCAGGCCAACGTCCTGACTTTC
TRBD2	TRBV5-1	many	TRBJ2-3	CASSFQGLAGGYSTDTQYF	TGCGCCAGCAGCTTCCAAGGACTAGCGGGAGGTTATAGCACAGATACGCAGTATTTT
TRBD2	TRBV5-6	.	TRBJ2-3	CASSLVGGWGTDTQYF	TGTGCCAGCAGCTTGGTCGGGGGGTGGGGCACAGATACGCAGTATTTT
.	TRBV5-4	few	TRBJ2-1	CASSLGEGRGNEQFF	TGTGCCAGCAGCTTGGGCGAGGGCCGGGGGAATGAGCAGTTCTTC
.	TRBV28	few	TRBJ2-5	CASSFTTGARETQYF	TGTGCCAGCAGTTTCACGACGGGGGCAAGGGAGACCCAGTACTTC
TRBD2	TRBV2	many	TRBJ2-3	CASSGGTSGSVVDTQYF	TGTGCCAGCAGTGGAGGGACTAGCGGGAGCGTAGTAGATACGCAGTATTTT
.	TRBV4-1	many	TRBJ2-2	CASSQGHGNTGELFF	TGCGCCAGCAGCCAAGGACACGGAAACACCGGGGAGCTGTTTTTT
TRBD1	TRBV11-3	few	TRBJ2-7	CASSLARGNSYEQYF	TGTGCCAGCAGCTTAGCCAGGGGGAACTCCTACGAGCAGTACTTC
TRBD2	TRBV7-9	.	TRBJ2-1	CASSPASGGDNEQFF	TGTGCCAGCAGCCCAGCTAGCGGGGGAGACAATGAGCAGTTCTTC
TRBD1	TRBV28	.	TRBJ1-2	CASMTGGIHGYTF	TGTGCCAGCATGACAGGGGGGATCCATGGCTACACCTTC
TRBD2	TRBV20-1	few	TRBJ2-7	CSALGRAADEQYF	TGCAGTGCCCTCGGGAGGGCCGCCGACGAGCAGTACTTC
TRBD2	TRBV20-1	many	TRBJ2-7	CSARAGLAGGYPYEQYF	TGCAGTGCTAGAGCAGGGCTAGCGGGAGGGTACCCCTACGAGCAGTACTTC
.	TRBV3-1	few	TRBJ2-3	CASSREDTQYF	TGTGCCAGCAGCCGCGAGGATACGCAGTATTTT
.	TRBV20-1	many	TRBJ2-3	CSARDNGRGTDTQYF	TGCAGTGCTAGAGATAACGGGAGAGGCACAGATACGCAGTATTTT
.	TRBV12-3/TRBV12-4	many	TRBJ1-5	CASTPGGGNQPQHF	TGTGCCAGCACCCCGGGGGGGGGCAATCAGCCCCAGCATTTT
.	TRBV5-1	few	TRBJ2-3	CASSLVQGEDTQYF	TGCGCCAGCAGCTTGGTTCAGGGCGAAGATACGCAGTATTTT
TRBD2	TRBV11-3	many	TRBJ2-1	CASSRAGTSGSQSYNEQFF	TGTGCCAGCAGCCGAGCCGGGACTAGCGGGAGTCAATCCTACAATGAGCAGTTCTTC
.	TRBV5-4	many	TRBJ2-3	CASSSQGPTDTQYF	TGTGCCAGCAGCTCGCAGGGCCCCACAGATACGCAGTATTTT
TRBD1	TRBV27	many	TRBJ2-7	CASSPPGQGAGEQYF	TGTGCCAGCAGTCCGCCGGGGCAGGGGGCGGGTGAGCAGTACTTC
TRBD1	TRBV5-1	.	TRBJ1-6	CASSSPGQGNSPLHF	TGCGCCAGCAGCTCGCCGGGACAGGGGAACTCACCCCTCCACTTT
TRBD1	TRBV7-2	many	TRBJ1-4	CASSPGGTGVNEKLFF	TGTGCCAGCAGCCCAGGAGGGACAGGGGTCAATGAAAAACTGTTTTTT
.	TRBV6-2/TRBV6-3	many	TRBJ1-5	CASRHSNQPQHF	TGTGCCAGCAGACACAGCAATCAGCCCCAGCATTTT
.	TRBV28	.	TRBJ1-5	CASSPPGKAGYSNQPQHF	TGTGCCAGCAGTCCCCCAGGGAAAGCGGGGTATAGCAATCAGCCCCAGCATTTT
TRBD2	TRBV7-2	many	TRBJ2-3	CASSVNLRLAGSDTQYF	TGTGCCAGCAGCGTTAACCTCCGACTAGCGGGTTCAGATACGCAGTATTTT
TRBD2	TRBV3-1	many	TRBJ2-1	CASSQVLLAGVYEQFF	TGTGCCAGCAGCCAAGTATTATTAGCGGGAGTGTACGAGCAGTTCTTC
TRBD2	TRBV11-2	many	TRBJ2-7	CASSSEREGQYF	TGTGCCAGCAGCTCCGAGCGGGAGGGGCAGTACTTC
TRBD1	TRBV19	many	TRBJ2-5	CASTSGGGSETQYF	TGTGCCAGTACTTCAGGGGGTGGTTCGGAGACCCAGTACTTC
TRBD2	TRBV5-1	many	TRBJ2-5	CASSLGLAGGLETQYF	TGCGCCAGCAGCTTGGGACTAGCGGGAGGGCTTGAGACCCAGTACTTC
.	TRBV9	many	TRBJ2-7	CASSPQAGHSYEQYF	TGTGCCAGCAGCCCACAAGCGGGACACTCCTACGAGCAGTACTTC
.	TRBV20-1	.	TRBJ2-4	CSADREGIQYF	TGCAGTGCTGACAGGGAGGGCATTCAGTACTTC
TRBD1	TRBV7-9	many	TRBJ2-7	CASSTNRGRSSYEQYF	TGTGCCAGCAGCACCAACAGGGGACGATCCTCCTACGAGCAGTACTTC
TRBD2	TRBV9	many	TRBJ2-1	CASSAGLAGDIVEQFF	TGTGCCAGCAGCGCGGGACTAGCGGGAGATATAGTTGAGCAGTTCTTC
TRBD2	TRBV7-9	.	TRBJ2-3	CASSLALRTSGTDTQYF	TGTGCCAGCAGCTTAGCGCTCAGGACTAGCGGGACAGATACGCAGTATTTT